The clone carrying this T cell receptor beta chain has only a few counts. Its antigen remains unknown. This entry is derived from a study of response to subunit inactivated influenza vaccine. TCRdb itself ran the RT-PCR reads through MiXCR, one entry per CDR3 protein. The sample lists approximately 680,000 distinct CDR3 sequences; about 15% were seen once. Germline values: CDR1 KGHDR, CDR2 SFDVKD. After removal of 4 bases from V and 6 bases from J, the junction contained 6 bases not matched to a gene. This CDR3 has 15 residues. Notes on the study in general: The authors proposed limited new T cell recruitment per seasonal influenza vaccination.

This sequence originates from a man in his fifties who received an inactivated influenza vaccine. The chain uses TRBV24-1 and TRBJ2-3; 10 bases map to TRBD2. The sample here was PBMCs from blood, taken approximately 13 days after vaccination. CDR3 sequence (DNA): TGTGCCACCAGTGACCCTCCGGGACTAGCGGATACGCAGTATTTT. It specifies CATSDPPGLADTQYF.